This T cell receptor (beta chain) was captured by sequencing in a study of T cells in narcolepsy. The protocol was immunoSEQ multiplex PCR, while the TCRdb copy is restricted to in-frame clones and leaves out a portion. Of about 27,000 clones listed, about four fifths are singletons. Trimming took 5 bases from V and 2 from J, leaving 7 bases between them. This CDR3 contains 13 residues. Germline V gene sequence: CDR1 MDHEN, CDR2 SYDVKM. As concerns this clone: Its antigen is unidentified.

General study points: Autoreactive clone sequences were missing from some blood memory CD4+ repertoires. Blood of same and different patients, but not healthy controls, reportedly held recurring autoreactive clonotypes. Same-patient CSF and blood CD4+ T cell clonotypes included HCRT-specific and TRIB2-specific autoreactive ones.

The clonotype comes from a human donor in good health. Material: memory (CD45RA-) CD4+ T cells from blood. The gene calls are TRBV28 and TRBJ1-5; D remains ambiguous. CDR3 sequence: CASSPLGNQPQHF. The DNA for the CDR3 is TGTGCCAGCAGTCCCCTGGGCAATCAGCCCCAGCATTTT.